A single TCR beta chain is shown here with its context. This CDR3 spans 14 amino acids. V dropped 6 bases and J dropped 0 bases, with 9 bases sitting between them. In germline, CDR1 is MNHEY, CDR2 SVGAGI. Measured with immunoSEQ multiplex PCR; TCRdb has only the in-frame clones, and not every one. Of some 140,000 clones listed, roughly 90% are singletons. These data are taken from a study of cytotoxic CD8 clonotypes in ibrutinib-treated CLL. The clonotype originates from a human donor with chronic lymphocytic leukemia. The material was PBMCs, obtained after 12 months of ibrutinib treatment. V gene TRBV6-5 combines with J gene TRBJ1-5, with D possibly being TRBD1 (6 bases). CDR3 nucleotides: TGTGCCAGCAGAAGGGGGTATAGCAATCAGCCCCAGCATTTT. Protein product: CASRRGYSNQPQHF.